This T cell receptor (beta chain) was identified during a study of blood T cell repertoires in COVID-19. Turning to the study itself: The United States, Italy and Spain provided the acute and convalescent COVID-19 samples.

Germline V gene data show CDR1 as SGHRS and CDR2 as YFSETQ. The length of the CDR3 is 13 residues. V dropped 5 bases and J dropped 8 bases, with 13 bases sitting between them. In assigning cohorts, the study relied on participant-reported clinical history. In the original analysis: Amplification from reference gene primers served as the basis for estimated nucleated cell counts. Sequenced by immunoSEQ multiplex PCR; TCRdb stores in-frame clones only, minus some. Clone size and the V and J calls come from that table; the DNA yielded D and trimming. The table has some 260,000 clones, roughly 80% seen once.

The receptor was isolated from a man aged 25 to 40 with acute COVID-19. Sequencing was performed on PBMCs or T cells enriched from blood (not recorded which). The rearrangement links TRBV5-1 to TRBJ1-4, with D tentatively TRBD1 (6 bases). The CDR3 nucleotides read TGCGCCAGCAGTACGGACAGTTACGAAAAACTGTTTTTT. The encoded protein is CASSTDSYEKLFF.